This paragraph covers one TCR beta chain sequence. Its antigen is as yet unknown. These data come from a study of T cells in Graves' hyperthyroidism and ophthalmopathy. Study conclusions and caveats: Most thyroid clonotypes expanded above 0.001 appeared in blood too. Ophthalmopathy stood apart from stable hyperthyroidism in a 13 V-J model.

Germline assignment: CDR1 ENHRY and CDR2 SYGVKD. The CDR3 is 13 residues long. V was shortened by 5 bases and J by 2 bases, with 8 bases between the two germline ends. Template material for amplifying TCR beta CDR3 regions consisted of RNA transcripts. First-round RT-PCR of the TCR CDR3 relied on the HTBI primer set. TCRdb called the multiplex PCR reads again in MiXCR, with one record for every CDR3 protein. The repertoire includes about 700,000 distinct CDR3 sequences, roughly 46% of them detected once, and roughly 7.2% sits in the top ten. The sequencing sample was made of peripheral blood or thyroid tissue (not recorded which). This chain connects TRBV10-3 to TRBJ2-3; no definite D call. This TCR was sampled from an adult man with Graves' disease, either hyperthyroidism or ophthalmopathy (not recorded which). The CDR3 spells CAISSDHTDTQYF. The CDR3 region has the DNA TGTGCCATCAGTTCGGACCACACAGATACGCAGTATTTT.